The 2 T cell receptor beta chains below come from one sample, sequenced in a study of blood T cell repertoires in COVID-19. Profiled with immunoSEQ multiplex PCR; TCRdb holds only in-frame clones, not every one. Seen here are around 140,000 clones, approximately 88% observed once, and the top ten hold about 1.5%. The sample taken for sequencing was peripheral blood. These receptors originate from a woman between 50 and 59 years old with acute or convalescent COVID-19.

This clone was counted a single time. The chain carries TRBV30 and TRBJ1-5; 10 positions match TRBD1. The germline CDR1 and CDR2 sequences are GTSNPN and SVGIG (reference sequence). V dropped 1 base and J dropped 1; count of bases not matched to a gene: 4. CDR3 length: 16 residues. DNA of the CDR3: TGTGCCTGGAGTGGTGGACAGGGGGGAAGCAATCAGCCCCAGCATTTT. Amino acid sequence: CAWSGGQGGSNQPQHF.

V usage is TRBV27 and J usage is TRBJ2-7; D uncertain. The germline V gene has CDR1 MNHEY and CDR2 SMNVEV (reference sequence). Trimming pared 2 bases from V and 4 bases from J, leaving 9 bases between. The CDR3 totals 13 residues. The CDR3, as DNA: TGTGCCAGCAGTTTAGGAGCAGATTACGAGCAGTACTTC. Its protein is CASSLGADYEQYF.